This T cell receptor (beta chain) was captured in a study of cytomegalovirus exposure and HLA in healthy donors. Study-wide background: Findings of an earlier analysis included 117 million unique TCR beta sequences from 180 million or so T cells.

13 Jbeta primers and 60 Vbeta primers were used for the PCR. TCRdb keeps only in-frame clones here, not all; method: immunoSEQ multiplex PCR. The table records 120,000 to 150,000 clones, over 60% of them present only once. This clone was observed a few times. Antigen: not known. Study findings and constraints: In an earlier analysis, about 87% or about 30%: the productive usage of most TCR beta V segments. Specificity for CMV antigens was confirmed in vitro for a few of the CMV-associated chains.

V gave up 0 bases and J gave up 10 bases; unmatched junction bases: 17. CDR3 length: 18 amino acids. Germline loops: CDR1 SGHDT, CDR2 YYEEEE. V is TRBV5-6 and J is TRBJ2-1; 9 bases fit TRBD2. This clonotype originated in a woman in her 30s in good health and CMV-seropositive. Specimen: PBMCs. The CDR3 sequence: CASSLVFSSSGRSWEQFF. The DNA of the CDR3 is TGTGCCAGCAGCTTGGTATTCAGTTCCAGCGGGAGGTCATGGGAGCAGTTCTTC. Supplemented by reference TRBV5-6 and TRBJ2-1, the full variable domain reads DAGVTQSPTHLIKTRGQQVTLRCSPKSGHDTVSWYQQALGQGPQFIFQYYEEEERQRGNFPDRFSGHQFPNYSSELNVNALLLGDSALYLCASSLVFSSSGRSWEQFFGPGTRLTVL.